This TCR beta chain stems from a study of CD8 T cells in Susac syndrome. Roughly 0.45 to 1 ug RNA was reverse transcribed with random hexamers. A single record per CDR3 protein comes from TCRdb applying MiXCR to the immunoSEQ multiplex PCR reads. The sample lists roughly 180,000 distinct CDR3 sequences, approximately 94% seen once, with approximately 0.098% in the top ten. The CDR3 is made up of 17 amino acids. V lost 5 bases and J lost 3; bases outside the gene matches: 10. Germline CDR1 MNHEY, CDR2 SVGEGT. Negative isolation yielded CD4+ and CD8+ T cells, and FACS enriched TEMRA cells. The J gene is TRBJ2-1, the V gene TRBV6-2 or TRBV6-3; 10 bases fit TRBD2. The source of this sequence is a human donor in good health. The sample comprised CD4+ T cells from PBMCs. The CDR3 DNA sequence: TGTGCCAGCAGTCAGACTAGCGGGCAGTCCCGCTACAATGAGCAGTTCTTC. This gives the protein CASSQTSGQSRYNEQFF.